This TCR beta chain emerged from a study of tumor-infiltrating lymphocytes in oesophageal squamous cell carcinoma. Trimming removed 3 bases at V and 5 bases at J, with 7 bases between. This CDR3 spans 13 amino acids. Each CDR3 protein gets one entry after TCRdb re-called the PCR reads with MiXCR. The sample holds around 26,000 distinct CDR3 sequences, 35% to 45% seen once. This TCR came from a male donor with esophageal squamous cell carcinoma. J is TRBJ2-2 and V is TRBV12-3 or TRBV12-4; TRBD2 is a possible D gene (5 bases). The sample was esophageal tumor tissue. The CDR3 sequence: CASSLGGTGELFF. As DNA, the CDR3 is TGTGCCAGCAGTTTGGGCGGGACCGGGGAGCTGTTTTTT.